Sequencing of this T cell receptor beta chain was carried out in a study of identifying expanded T cells in peripheral blood (dated by TCRdb to the late 2010s). Regarding the research as a whole: Separate aliquots of the same genomic DNA pool were sequenced to produce technical replicates, and four replicates were compared in pairs.

The CDR3 spans 13 residues, from the cysteine through the phenylalanine. This entry keeps only the CDR3 DNA: 39 bases, framed from base 1. CDR1 and CDR2 are drawn from the germline V gene: MNHEY, SVGAGI. V is pared back by 2 bases and J by 5 bases, with 7 bases lying between the germline termini. The research as a whole found: The authors expected biological variance in healthy repertoires might increase further over much longer intervals such as months to years. The binomial model flagged approximately 1.3 differentially abundant clones between technical replicates but about 16.4 over roughly two weeks and roughly 20 over roughly 4 weeks. Both the number of clones called differentially abundant and the false-positive rate were significantly reduced by the beta-binomial model across all healthy-donor time intervals. Across all healthy donors, variance in clone template counts between approximately two-week samples was found to increase significantly with total template count.

Turning to this clone: What antigen it recognizes has not been identified. No qualities accompany the bases; no much larger clone lies one base away.

During the collection period, no immune events, such as infections, were documented for the healthy donors. To calibrate time-dependent variance in a beta-binomial model of T-cell clone differential abundance, blood repertoires from healthy donors were used as a training cohort. There were around ten healthy donors in the training cohort, of whom 3 were female and 7 were male. Donor ages ranged from about 29 to 65 years, with an average of around 45 years. Whole blood, obtained from a commercial supplier, was collected from each healthy donor at three time points spaced approximately two weeks apart. For immunosequencing, genomic DNA was extracted from unsorted whole blood. The immunoSEQ Assay, which uses bias-controlled multiplex PCR amplification of genomic DNA, was used to profile TCRbeta CDR3 regions. Concerning the study's data processing: To quantify the absolute abundance of each unique TCRbeta CDR3 region, the sequences were collapsed and filtered. Differential abundance was assessed using a binomial (Fisher-equivalent) model and a beta-binomial model in which time-dependent variance fitted from healthy donors was added. Clones with fewer than 5 combined templates were excluded, and clones with Benjamini-Hochberg FDR below 0.01 were called differentially abundant. The form v = (b*log(k)+a)^2 was used to model beta-binomial variance as a function of total template count across the two samples. The clones in this table, taken by TCRdb from immuneACCESS, are in-frame only. Not every clone is retained; where verified, under half of the shortfall comes from an unresolved V gene, and the cause of the rest is unknown. V, J and clone size reflect that table, while D and trimming were determined from the DNA. Within this sample are around 100,000 clones, with approximately 90% of them counted one time only. Together, the top ten hold around 17% of the sample.

The chain is made from TRBV6-5 and TRBJ1-5; the D gene cannot be resolved reliably. This TCR derives from a person aged 18 to 75 in good health. The sequencing input was blood. The nucleotide sequence is given as TGTGCCAGCAGTTACGATGAGGATCAGCCCCAGCATTTT. This codes for CASSYDEDQPQHF.